The next 17 T cell receptor beta chains were all read from a single sample in a study of blood T cell repertoires in COVID-19. Profiled with immunoSEQ multiplex PCR; TCRdb holds only in-frame clones, not every one. The sample contains some 150,000 clones, 80% to 85% of which appear only once. The sequenced sample was peripheral blood. The receptors come from a woman aged 60-75 years with active or convalescent COVID-19.

The rearrangement uses TRBV6-4 and TRBJ1-6; 11 nucleotides match TRBD1. Germline V gene lookup returns CDR1 MRHNA and CDR2 SNTAGT. The V gene end was trimmed by 0 bases and the J gene end by 7 bases; junction bases not matched to a gene: 2. The CDR3 totals 16 residues. DNA of the CDR3: TGTGCCAGCAGTGACTCCGGGACAGGGGGAAATTCACCCCTCCACTTT. Protein product: CASSDSGTGGNSPLHF.

The genes are TRBV12-3 or TRBV12-4 and TRBJ2-1; D unclear. The V end lost 3 bases, the J end lost 6 bases, and 6 bases lay between the germline ends. The CDR3 contains 12 residues. CDR3 sequence (DNA): TGTGCCAGCAGTTTTGTCGGCAATGAGCAGTTCTTC. It translates to CASSFVGNEQFF.

The chain is built from TRBV5-1 and TRBJ2-4; 13 bases agree with TRBD2. Germline CDR1 and CDR2: SGHRS and YFSETQ. CDR3 length: 18 residues. Trimming took 5 bases from V and 1 from J; bases not matched to a gene: 9. CDR3 protein: CASRPGLAGATAKNIQYF. The CDR3 nucleotides are TGCGCCAGCAGACCCGGACTAGCGGGGGCCACGGCCAAAAACATTCAGTACTTC.

The chain joins TRBV10-3 to TRBJ2-6; D is uncertain. The CDR3 has 15 amino acids. V was cut by 6 bases and J by 0 bases, with 9 bases left in between. Germline CDR1 reads ENHRY; CDR2 reads SYGVKD. The CDR3 is CAIRPDNSGANVLTF. CDR3 DNA sequence: TGTGCCATCAGGCCAGACAACTCTGGGGCCAACGTCCTGACTTTC.

CDR3 in amino acids: CASSFRNYGYTF. The CDR3 region has the DNA TGTGCCAGTAGTTTCCGGAACTATGGCTACACCTTC. The genes are TRBV19 and TRBJ1-2; D is undetermined. The V gene's germline CDR1 is LNHDA and CDR2 SQIVND (reference sequence). V gave up 5 bases and J gave up 2 bases, with 6 bases separating them. The CDR3 sequence is 12 residues long.

V and J are TRBV28 and TRBJ1-4; D perhaps matches TRBD1 (5 bases). The CDR3 runs 17 residues. CDR1 MDHEN and CDR2 SYDVKM come from the germline V gene. V was trimmed by 2 bases and J by 2 bases, leaving 15 bases between them. The CDR3 sequence: CASSLIQGGGTNEKLFF. Here the CDR3 DNA reads TGTGCCAGCAGTTTAATCCAGGGAGGAGGCACTAATGAAAAACTGTTTTTT.

This chain links TRBV2 with TRBJ1-1, with 11 bases matching TRBD1. The CDR3 consists of 14 residues. After removal of 6 bases from V and 3 bases from J, the junction contained 3 bases not matched to a gene. Germline V gives CDR1 SNHLY, CDR2 FYNNEI. CDR3 sequence: CASRGQGEDTEAFF. Written as DNA, the CDR3 is TGTGCCAGCAGGGGACAGGGGGAGGACACTGAAGCTTTCTTT.

This clone has a count of ten or more. The chain employs TRBV4-1 and TRBJ2-1; D ambiguous. Trimming cost V 0 bases and J 2 bases, with 11 bases left between them. The CDR3 sequence is 16 residues long. The germline gives CDR1 MGHRA, CDR2 YSYEKL. The CDR3 is CASSQEKGAPYNEQFF. The CDR3 DNA reads TGCGCCAGCAGCCAAGAGAAAGGAGCCCCCTACAATGAGCAGTTCTTC.

This clone has just one count. CDR3 in amino acids: CATQEGMMNTEAFF. CDR3 nucleotides: TGCGCCACACAGGAAGGGATGATGAACACTGAAGCTTTCTTT. The rearrangement links TRBV5-1 to TRBJ1-1; D possibly corresponds to TRBD1 (5 bases). V lost 9 bases, J lost 0 bases, and 15 bases lay in between. The CDR3 loop spans 14 amino acids. Per germline, CDR1 SGHRS and CDR2 YFSETQ.

J is TRBJ2-5 and V is TRBV19; 9 bases fit TRBD2. V lost 4 bases and J lost 0; bases outside the gene matches: 21. CDR3 size: 21 residues. The germline CDR1 and CDR2 sequences are LNHDA and SQIVND (reference sequence). The CDR3 sequence: CASSTPQRVVAGAGYQETQYF. CDR3 bases: TGTGCCAGTAGTACCCCCCAGCGAGTGGTAGCGGGGGCCGGGTACCAAGAGACCCAGTACTTC.

CDR3 region: CASSEVLSYEQYV. For the CDR3, the DNA is TGTGCCAGCAGTGAAGTTCTCTCCTACGAGCAGTACGTC. The rearrangement links TRBV6-1 to TRBJ2-7; unclear D gene. V shed 1 base and J shed 0 bases, with 4 bases lying between them. The CDR3 is 13 residues long. The V gene's germline CDR1 is MNHNS and CDR2 SASEGT.

The chain links TRBV4-2 to TRBJ2-7; 9 bases agree with TRBD2. Germline assignment: CDR1 LGHNA and CDR2 YNFKEQ. Unmatched junction bases numbered 5, after V lost 0 bases and J lost 2 bases. CDR3 size: 16 residues. The chain's CDR3 is CASSQDLASGTYEQYF. CDR3 in DNA: TGTGCCAGCAGCCAAGATCTGGCTAGCGGGACCTACGAGCAGTACTTC.

The chain combines TRBV6-6 with TRBJ2-1, with 7 bases identical to TRBD2. The CDR3 spans 15 residues. V shed 4 bases and J 2 bases; nucleotides not matched to a gene: 5. Per germline, CDR1 MNHNY and CDR2 SVGAGI (reference sequence). The CDR3 bases are TGTGCCAGCAGTTTGGCGGCGGGGGCCTACAATGAGCAGTTCTTC. This codes for CASSLAAGAYNEQFF.

The chain recombines TRBV6-1 with TRBJ1-5; tentative D call: TRBD1 (6 bases). V lost 2 bases and J lost 5, with 10 bases in between. The CDR3 runs to 14 residues. Germline V gene data show CDR1 as MNHNS and CDR2 as SASEGT. The CDR3 spells CASSEQRQDQPQHF. The CDR3 bases are TGTGCCAGCAGTGAACAAAGACAGGATCAGCCCCAGCATTTT.

The chain has TRBV28 and TRBJ2-1; TRBD1 agrees at 10 bases. Trimming took 6 bases from V and 6 from J; bases not matched to a gene: 11. The CDR3 runs 16 residues. Germline V gives CDR1 MDHEN, CDR2 SYDVKM. This chain's CDR3 is CASSPAYRTGGNEQFF. CDR3 DNA sequence: TGTGCCAGCAGCCCCGCGTATCGGACAGGGGGCAATGAGCAGTTCTTC.

This chain uses TRBV7-8 with TRBJ2-1; no clear D gene. This CDR3 spans 15 amino acids. The germline V gene encodes CDR1 SGHVS and CDR2 FQNEAQ. V gave up 2 bases and J gave up 5 bases, with 13 bases separating them. The CDR3 loop reads CASSLTPLINNEQFF. CDR3 coding DNA: TGTGCCAGCAGCTTAACTCCCCTGATCAACAATGAGCAGTTCTTC.

The V gene is TRBV29-1, the J gene TRBJ1-1; 8 bases fit TRBD1. With 3 bases clipped from V and 5 bases from J, the junction kept 8 bases outside the gene matches. The germline V gene has CDR1 SQVTM and CDR2 ANQGSEA. The CDR3 spans 14 residues. This CDR3 is CSVDGQGVDTEAFF. The CDR3 coding sequence is TGCAGCGTTGATGGACAGGGAGTGGATACTGAAGCTTTCTTT.